Listed below are T cell receptor beta chains from one sample, sequenced in a study of blood T cell repertoires in COVID-19. The method was immunoSEQ multiplex PCR; TCRdb's version includes in-frame clones alone and lacks a portion of them. The sample lists 95,000 or so clones, 89% occurring once. Source material: peripheral blood. Every receptor here comes from a woman in her seventies with acute or convalescent COVID-19. Each CDR3 is given with its conserved first and last residue. D genes are given only for firm matches. For some rows the clone size is stated as once, few or many, or as a class when expanded; others skip it.

j_call: TRBJ1-4; clone_size: .; v_call: TRBV28; d_call: .; cdr3_nt: TGTGCCAGCAGTTCCCCCGTTGAAAAACTGTTTTTT; cdr3_aa: CASSSPVEKLFF
j_call: TRBJ1-2; clone_size: .; v_call: TRBV5-1; d_call: .; cdr3_nt: TGCGCCAGCAGCCTGGTAGCAAGGTCACGAGGTGGCTACACCTTC; cdr3_aa: CASSLVARSRGGYTF
j_call: TRBJ2-3; clone_size: once; v_call: TRBV18; d_call: TRBD2; cdr3_nt: TGTGCCAGCTCACCCCAACCCGGACTAGCGGGAGGTCAGGAGGCAGATACGCAGTATTTT; cdr3_aa: CASSPQPGLAGGQEADTQYF
j_call: TRBJ2-6; clone_size: .; v_call: TRBV19; d_call: TRBD1; cdr3_nt: TGTGCCAGTAGTATAACAGGGGGCTCTGGGGCCAACGTCCTGACTTTC; cdr3_aa: CASSITGGSGANVLTF
j_call: TRBJ2-5; clone_size: once; v_call: TRBV9; d_call: .; cdr3_nt: TGTGCCAGCAGCGTAGGAGGTGGGACACCCAAGGAGACCCAGTACTTC; cdr3_aa: CASSVGGGTPKETQYF
j_call: TRBJ2-1; clone_size: few; v_call: TRBV20-1; d_call: .; cdr3_nt: TGCAGTGCTAGTAAGACTAGAGGGGACAATGAGCAGTTCTTC; cdr3_aa: CSASKTRGDNEQFF
j_call: TRBJ1-2; clone_size: .; v_call: TRBV2; d_call: .; cdr3_nt: TGTGCCAGCAGTGACGGGACATGGGGTCGGGCCTTC; cdr3_aa: CASSDGTWGRAF
j_call: TRBJ2-4; clone_size: .; v_call: TRBV21-1; d_call: .; cdr3_nt: TGTGCCAGGTGGACAGGGGAAGACCAGGTAGCGGGAAACATTCAGTACTTC; cdr3_aa: CARWTGEDQVAGNIQYF
j_call: TRBJ2-2; clone_size: .; v_call: TRBV19; d_call: TRBD2; cdr3_nt: TGTGCCAGTACCTTTACTAGCGGGAGGTCCACCGGGGAGCTGTTTTTT; cdr3_aa: CASTFTSGRSTGELFF
j_call: TRBJ2-7; clone_size: .; v_call: TRBV30; d_call: TRBD2; cdr3_nt: TGTGCCTGGAGCCCTCTAGCGGGAGGCTCAAGGAGTATCTACGAGCAGTACTTC; cdr3_aa: CAWSPLAGGSRSIYEQYF
j_call: TRBJ2-1; clone_size: .; v_call: TRBV6-5; d_call: TRBD1; cdr3_nt: TGTGCCAGCAGCCGTCCCGGGACAGGGGTCTATGAGCAGTTCTTC; cdr3_aa: CASSRPGTGVYEQFF
j_call: TRBJ2-7; clone_size: .; v_call: TRBV28; d_call: TRBD2; cdr3_nt: TGTGCCAGCAGTTCGACGGTAGCGGGAGCGACCGAGCAGTACTTC; cdr3_aa: CASSSTVAGATEQYF
j_call: TRBJ1-1; clone_size: .; v_call: TRBV19; d_call: TRBD1; cdr3_nt: TGTGCCAGTAACCCGGGACAGGGAGAAAAGAACACTGAAGCTTTCTTT; cdr3_aa: CASNPGQGEKNTEAFF
j_call: TRBJ2-7; clone_size: .; v_call: TRBV27; d_call: .; cdr3_nt: TGTGCCACTTCAATACAGGGGGGGACCTACGAGCAGTACTTC; cdr3_aa: CATSIQGGTYEQYF
j_call: TRBJ2-2; clone_size: .; v_call: TRBV7-9; d_call: TRBD2; cdr3_nt: TGTGCCAGCAGGACTAGCGCAAACACCGGGGAGCTGTTTTTT; cdr3_aa: CASRTSANTGELFF
j_call: TRBJ2-2; clone_size: .; v_call: TRBV10-2; d_call: .; cdr3_nt: TGCGCCACACAACGGGAGTTTCTCACCGGGGAGCTGTTTTTT; cdr3_aa: CATQREFLTGELFF
j_call: TRBJ2-1; clone_size: .; v_call: TRBV6-2/TRBV6-3; d_call: .; cdr3_nt: TGTGCCAGCAGTTACTCGAGAGGGAGTGACTACAATGAGCAGTTCTTC; cdr3_aa: CASSYSRGSDYNEQFF
j_call: TRBJ1-1; clone_size: few; v_call: TRBV5-5; d_call: .; cdr3_nt: TGTGCCAGCAGCTTTCGTGGGAATGGGGCCGAAGCTTTCTTT; cdr3_aa: CASSFRGNGAEAFF
j_call: TRBJ1-4; clone_size: .; v_call: TRBV4-2; d_call: TRBD1; cdr3_nt: TGTGCCAGCAGCCACCGAACAGGGGGGGACCGCCCCAGAGATGAAAAACTGTTTTTT; cdr3_aa: CASSHRTGGDRPRDEKLFF
j_call: TRBJ2-6; clone_size: .; v_call: TRBV7-9; d_call: .; cdr3_nt: TGTGCCAGCAGCAAAGAACAGGTTAGCTCTGGGGCCAACGTCCTGACTTTC; cdr3_aa: CASSKEQVSSGANVLTF
j_call: TRBJ1-2; clone_size: .; v_call: TRBV28; d_call: TRBD1; cdr3_nt: TGTGCCAGCAGTTTACCGGGACAGGGGGGGGTCAACTATGGCTACACCTTC; cdr3_aa: CASSLPGQGGVNYGYTF
j_call: TRBJ2-1; clone_size: .; v_call: TRBV21-1; d_call: .; cdr3_nt: TGTGCCAGCAGCGCCACAGACAGGGACCTCTACAATGAGCAGTTCTTC; cdr3_aa: CASSATDRDLYNEQFF
j_call: TRBJ1-2; clone_size: .; v_call: TRBV9; d_call: .; cdr3_nt: TGTGCCAGCAGCTCTACCCAAACAGCTAACTATGGCTACACCTTC; cdr3_aa: CASSSTQTANYGYTF
j_call: TRBJ2-5; clone_size: .; v_call: TRBV7-2; d_call: TRBD2; cdr3_nt: TGTGCCAGCAGAAGAGAGCTAGCGGGGGCGGAGACCCAGTACTTC; cdr3_aa: CASRRELAGAETQYF
j_call: TRBJ1-3; clone_size: .; v_call: TRBV5-5; d_call: TRBD1; cdr3_nt: TGTGCCAGCAGCTCCGGCCCAGGGGGAAGTGGAAACACCATATATTTT; cdr3_aa: CASSSGPGGSGNTIYF
j_call: TRBJ2-2; clone_size: .; v_call: TRBV11-3; d_call: .; cdr3_nt: TGTGCCAGCAGCTTAGAACCAGGGTCCGGGGAGCTGTTTTTT; cdr3_aa: CASSLEPGSGELFF
j_call: TRBJ1-5; clone_size: .; v_call: TRBV7-8; d_call: TRBD1; cdr3_nt: TGTGCCAGCAGCGCCGGACAGGTAGACTATAGCAATCAGCCCCAGCATTTT; cdr3_aa: CASSAGQVDYSNQPQHF
j_call: TRBJ1-2; clone_size: .; v_call: TRBV6-1; d_call: .; cdr3_nt: TGTGCCAGCAGTGAATCCGGCAGGGTCCATGGCTACACCTTC; cdr3_aa: CASSESGRVHGYTF
j_call: TRBJ1-1; clone_size: .; v_call: TRBV7-9; d_call: .; cdr3_nt: TGTGCCAGCAGCTTAGCAGCCAACACTGAAGCTTTCTTT; cdr3_aa: CASSLAANTEAFF
j_call: TRBJ2-7; clone_size: .; v_call: TRBV3-1/TRBV3-2; d_call: TRBD1; cdr3_nt: TGTGCCAGCAGCCAAGGGACAGGGAACTACGAGCAGTACTTC; cdr3_aa: CASSQGTGNYEQYF
j_call: TRBJ1-1; clone_size: few; v_call: TRBV28; d_call: TRBD1; cdr3_nt: TGTGCCAGCAGGGACAGGGAGGGTTATGAAGCTTTCTTT; cdr3_aa: CASRDREGYEAFF